This TCR beta chain was identified in a study of metastatic and nonmetastatic thyroid tumors. Study-level background: Malignant thyroid and benign thyroid patients provided blood and tumor or nodule tissue whose repertoires were compared.

CDR3 size: 14 residues. Looked up from germline, CDR1 is SGHNT and CDR2 is YYREEE (reference sequence). Trimming cost V 1 base and J 5 bases; bases outside gene matches: 3. General observations from the study: Benign nodules were reported to have significantly lower TCR beta diversity than malignant thyroid tumors, in blood and tumor.

Concerning this clone: Its antigen is unidentified.

Thyroid surgery was preceded by no treatment in any patient. TCRdb ran MiXCR on the PCR reads. In the table there are around 34,000 clones, 15% to 20% of which are singletons. The source is a female donor with papillary thyroid cancer or a benign thyroid nodule (not recorded which). Some clones in this sample may be carry-over from other donors' samples. Sequencing was performed on blood. V gene TRBV5-4 combines with J gene TRBJ2-5, with 9 bases that match TRBD1. CDR3 bases: TGTGCCAGCAGCTTGACAGGGGGCGAGGAGACCCAGTACTTC. Its protein is CASSLTGGEETQYF.